This note documents a single T cell receptor (beta chain) sequence. Its antigen is undetermined. CDR3 length equals 13 residues. Germline CDR1 and CDR2: MNHNS and SASEGT. The V end was cut by 3 bases, the J end by 5 bases, with 10 bases between. Profiled with immunoSEQ multiplex PCR; TCRdb holds only in-frame clones, not every one. The sample comprises 65,000 to 90,000 clones, around 88% of which are singletons, and 0.75% to 0.95% rests with the top ten. These data come from a study of OX40 agonist ivuxolimab in advanced cancers. Findings of the study overall: CD8+ T cells (on average) carried more expanded clones than CD4+ T cells. The study observed clonal expansion of CD4+ and CD8+ blood T cells by week 6 at 0.1 to 3.0 mg/kg.

The input for sequencing was CD4+ or CD8+ T cells sorted from blood, taken in a trial of the OX40 agonist ivuxolimab. The receptor's source is an adult with an advanced solid tumor such as melanoma, head and neck, liver or kidney cancer. The V call is TRBV6-1, the J call TRBJ2-5; D possibly corresponds to TRBD2 (5 bases). This CDR3 reads CASSDRPGETQYF. The CDR3 bases are TGTGCCAGCAGTGACAGACCGGGGGAGACCCAGTACTTC.